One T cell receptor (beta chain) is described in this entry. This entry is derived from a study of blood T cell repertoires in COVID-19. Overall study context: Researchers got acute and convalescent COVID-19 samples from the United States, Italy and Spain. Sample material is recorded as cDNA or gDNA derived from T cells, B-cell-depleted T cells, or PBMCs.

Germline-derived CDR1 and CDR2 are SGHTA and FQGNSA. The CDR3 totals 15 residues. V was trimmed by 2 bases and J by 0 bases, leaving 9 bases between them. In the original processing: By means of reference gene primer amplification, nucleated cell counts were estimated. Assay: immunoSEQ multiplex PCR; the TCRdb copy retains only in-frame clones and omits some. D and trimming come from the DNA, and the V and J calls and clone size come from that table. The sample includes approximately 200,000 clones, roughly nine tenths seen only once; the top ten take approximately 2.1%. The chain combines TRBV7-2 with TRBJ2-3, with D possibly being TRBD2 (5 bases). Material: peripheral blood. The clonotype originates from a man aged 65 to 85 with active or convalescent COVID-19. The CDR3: CASSLQRISTDTQYF. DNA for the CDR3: TGTGCCAGCAGCTTACAGCGGATTAGCACAGATACGCAGTATTTT.